These T cell receptor beta chains were read from a single sample in a study of cytomegalovirus exposure and HLA in healthy donors. Libraries were prepared by immunoSEQ multiplex PCR; TCRdb keeps only in-frame clonotypes and omits some of them. There are fewer than 250,000 clones in the sample; 80% to 90% occur only once, and 2.9% lies in the top ten. The specimen sequenced was PBMCs. These receptor sequences come from a man aged 30-40 years in good health and CMV-seronegative. The conserved cysteine and the conserved F or W are not part of the CDR3 here.

>TRBV5-1|TRBJ2-1
ASSVPSRGRVYNEQF
>TRBV7-3|TRBJ2-3
ASSLMAGRVTDTQY
>TRBV6-5|TRBJ2-7
ASSYNRFEQY
>TRBV6-5|TRBJ2-2
ASSYSGTTNTGELF
>TRBV5-4|TRBJ2-1
ASSPAGTSGGLDNEQF
>TRBV2|TRBJ2-5
ASSWDRGRVLYQETQY
>TRBV28|TRBJ2-7
ASSSPGTGIRDEQY
>TRBV20-1|TRBJ2-3
SATNTQY
>TRBV18|TRBJ1-4
ASSEQLNEKLF
>TRBV28|TRBJ1-3
TSSLPVSGNTIY
>TRBV27|TRBJ2-5
ASRSSVRPGLPQY
>TRBV15|TRBJ1-4
ATSRESWEMVYAGMGNEKLF
>TRBV15|TRBJ2-1
ATSRPGALNEQF
>TRBV19|TRBJ2-7
ASKGHFYEQY
>TRBV29-1|TRBJ1-6
SVGTDYNSPLH
>TRBV6-4|TRBJ2-1
ASSDREANEQF
>TRBV5-1|TRBJ2-1
ASMWGVAYNEQF
>TRBV27|TRBJ2-2
ASSTGTSGGHTGELF
>TRBV9|TRBJ1-1
ASSAWTGGTEAF
>TRBV7-9|TRBJ2-7
ASSPPRGHEQY